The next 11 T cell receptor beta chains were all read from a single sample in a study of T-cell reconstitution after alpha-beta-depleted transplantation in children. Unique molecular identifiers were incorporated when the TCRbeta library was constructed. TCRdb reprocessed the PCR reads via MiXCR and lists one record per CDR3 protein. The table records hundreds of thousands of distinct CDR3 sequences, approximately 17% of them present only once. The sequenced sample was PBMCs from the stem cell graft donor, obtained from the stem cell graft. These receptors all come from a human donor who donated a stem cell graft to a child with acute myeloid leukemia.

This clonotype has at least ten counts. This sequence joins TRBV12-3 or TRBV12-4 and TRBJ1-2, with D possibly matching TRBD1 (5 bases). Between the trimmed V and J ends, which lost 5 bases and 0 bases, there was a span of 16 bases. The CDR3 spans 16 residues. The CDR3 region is CASSESTGTANYGYTF. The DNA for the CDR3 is TGTGCCAGCAGTGAAAGTACAGGAACAGCTAACTATGGCTACACCTTC.

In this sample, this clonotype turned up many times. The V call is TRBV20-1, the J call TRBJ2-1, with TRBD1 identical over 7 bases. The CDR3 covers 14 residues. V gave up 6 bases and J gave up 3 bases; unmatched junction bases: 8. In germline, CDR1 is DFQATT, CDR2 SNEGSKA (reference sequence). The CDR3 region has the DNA TGCAGTGCCATAACAGGGGCAGGCTACAATGAGCAGTTCTTC. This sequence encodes CSAITGAGYNEQFF.

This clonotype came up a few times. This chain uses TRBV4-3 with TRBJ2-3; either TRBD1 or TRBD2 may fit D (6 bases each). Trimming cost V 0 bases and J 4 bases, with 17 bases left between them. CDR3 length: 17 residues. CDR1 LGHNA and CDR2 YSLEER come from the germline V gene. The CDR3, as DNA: TGCGCCAGCAGCCAAGAGGGGGCCGGGGGCTCGGCAGATACGCAGTATTTT. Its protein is CASSQEGAGGSADTQYF.

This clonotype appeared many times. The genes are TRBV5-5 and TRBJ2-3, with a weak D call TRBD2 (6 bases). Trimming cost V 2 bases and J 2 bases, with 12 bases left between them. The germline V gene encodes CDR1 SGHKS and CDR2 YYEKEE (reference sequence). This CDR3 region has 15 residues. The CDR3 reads CASSLGGAVTDTQYF. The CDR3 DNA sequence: TGTGCCAGCAGCTTAGGAGGGGCAGTCACAGATACGCAGTATTTT.

The DNA for the CDR3 is TGTGCCAGCTCACTTACTACCGGGGGGGCCAACGTCCTGACTTTC. Protein sequence: CASSLTTGGANVLTF. The rearrangement links TRBV18 to TRBJ2-6, with no clear D. The CDR3 length is 15 residues. The germline V gene has CDR1 KGHSH and CDR2 LQKENI. V was clipped by 4 bases and J by 4 bases, with 11 bases between them.

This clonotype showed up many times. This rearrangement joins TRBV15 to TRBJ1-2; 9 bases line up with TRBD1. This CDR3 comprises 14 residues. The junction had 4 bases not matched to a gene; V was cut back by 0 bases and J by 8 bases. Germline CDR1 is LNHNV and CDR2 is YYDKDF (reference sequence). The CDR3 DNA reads TGTGCCACCAGCAGAGATGGGACAGGGCACGGCTACACCTTC. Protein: CATSRDGTGHGYTF.

This chain's CDR3 is CASSFGATYEQYF. CDR3 nucleotides: TGTGCCAGCAGCTTTGGGGCGACCTACGAGCAGTACTTC. This chain links TRBV7-2 with TRBJ2-7; the D gene is possibly TRBD1 (5 bases). CDR1 SGHTA and CDR2 FQGNSA come from the germline V gene. The CDR3 runs 13 residues. V was cut by 3 bases and J by 2 bases, with 8 bases left in between.

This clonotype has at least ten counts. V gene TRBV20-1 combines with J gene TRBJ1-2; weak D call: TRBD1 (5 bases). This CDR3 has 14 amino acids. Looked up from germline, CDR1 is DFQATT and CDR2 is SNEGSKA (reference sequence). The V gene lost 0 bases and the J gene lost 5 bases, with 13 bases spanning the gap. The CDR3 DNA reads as TGCAGTGCTAGAGACCAGGGTGCGGGGTATGGCTACACCTTC. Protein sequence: CSARDQGAGYGYTF.

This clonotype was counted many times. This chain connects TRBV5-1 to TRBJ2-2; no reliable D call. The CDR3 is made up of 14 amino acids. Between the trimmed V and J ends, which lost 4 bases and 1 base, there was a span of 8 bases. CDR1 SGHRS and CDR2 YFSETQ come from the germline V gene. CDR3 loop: CASSPEENTGELFF. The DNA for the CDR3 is TGCGCCAGCAGCCCAGAAGAGAACACCGGGGAGCTGTTTTTT.

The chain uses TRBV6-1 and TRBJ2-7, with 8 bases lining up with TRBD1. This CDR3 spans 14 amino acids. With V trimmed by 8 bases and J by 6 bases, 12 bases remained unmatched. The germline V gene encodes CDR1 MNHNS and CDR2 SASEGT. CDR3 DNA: TGTGCCAGCCTTAAAGGACAGGGTCTGAGCGAGCAGTACTTC. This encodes CASLKGQGLSEQYF.

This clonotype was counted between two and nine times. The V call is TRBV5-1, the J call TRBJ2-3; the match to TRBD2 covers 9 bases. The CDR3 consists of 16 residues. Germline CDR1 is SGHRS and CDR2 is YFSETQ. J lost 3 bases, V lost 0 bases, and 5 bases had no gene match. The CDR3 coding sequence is TGCGCCAGCAGCTTGGTGGCGGGGGGGCATACAGATACGCAGTATTTT. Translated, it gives CASSLVAGGHTDTQYF.